This paragraph reports one T cell receptor (beta chain). Sequencing used immunoSEQ multiplex PCR; TCRdb keeps in-frame clones, though not all of them. The sample yields some 190,000 clones, more than 75% seen once. This specimen belongs to a study of blood T cell repertoires in COVID-19. The germline V and J ends were trimmed by 0 bases and 7 bases, with 13 bases remaining between them. CDR1 and CDR2 (germline): SGHRS, YFSETQ. This CDR3 is 14 amino acids long. The receptor comes from a human donor in a cohort sampled during active COVID-19. V usage is TRBV5-1 and J usage is TRBJ1-1; D is perhaps TRBD1 (6 bases). Sample: peripheral blood. The CDR3 protein is CASSLGQGIDEAFF. CDR3 DNA sequence: TGCGCCAGCAGCTTGGGGCAGGGGATAGATGAAGCTTTCTTT.